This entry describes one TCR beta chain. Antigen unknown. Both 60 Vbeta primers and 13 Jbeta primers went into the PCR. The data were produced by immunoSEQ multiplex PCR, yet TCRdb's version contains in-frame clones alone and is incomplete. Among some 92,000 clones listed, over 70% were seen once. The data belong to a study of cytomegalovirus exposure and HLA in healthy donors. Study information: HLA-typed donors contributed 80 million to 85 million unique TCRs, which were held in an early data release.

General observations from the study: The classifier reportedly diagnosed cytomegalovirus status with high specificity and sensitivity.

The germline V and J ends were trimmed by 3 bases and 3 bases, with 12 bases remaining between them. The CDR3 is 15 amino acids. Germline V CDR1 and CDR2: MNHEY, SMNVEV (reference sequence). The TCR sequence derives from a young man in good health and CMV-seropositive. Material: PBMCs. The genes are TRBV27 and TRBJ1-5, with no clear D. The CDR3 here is CASSLRAADNQPQHF. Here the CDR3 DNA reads TGTGCCAGCAGTTTGAGGGCGGCGGACAATCAGCCCCAGCATTTT.